The 8 T cell receptor beta chains given below trace back to one sample, sequenced in a study of response to subunit inactivated influenza vaccine. TCRdb called the RT-PCR reads again in MiXCR, with one record for every CDR3 protein. Of around 790,000 distinct CDR3 sequences in the sample, 21% are singletons; the top ten hold 10%. Sample: PBMCs from blood, taken 4 to 6 days after vaccination. The receptors were gathered from a man aged 45-60 years who received an inactivated influenza vaccine.

The chain combines TRBV12-3 or TRBV12-4 with TRBJ1-5, with 8 nucleotides matching TRBD1. Trimming cost V 7 bases and J 5 bases; bases outside gene matches: 7. The CDR3 sequence is 14 residues long. CDR3: CASNAGQEYQPQHF. In nucleotides, the CDR3 is TGTGCCAGCAACGCGGGACAGGAGTATCAGCCCCAGCATTTT.

J is TRBJ1-2 and V is TRBV4-2; D call uncertain. Germline V CDR1 and CDR2: LGHNA, YNFKEQ. Trimming stripped 0 bases from V and 6 bases from J, with 14 bases between. CDR3 length: 15 residues. CDR3 nucleotides: TGTGCCAGCAGCCAAGATCGGGCATGGTCGGATGGCTACACCTTC. Translation: CASSQDRAWSDGYTF.

V gene TRBV18 combines with J gene TRBJ2-1; D might be TRBD2 (6 bases). V was pared by 0 bases and J by 10 bases, with 10 bases between. CDR1 is KGHSH and CDR2 is LQKENI in the germline V gene. The CDR3 runs 13 residues. The CDR3 protein is CASSPPAGREQFF. The CDR3 nucleotides are TGTGCCAGCTCACCACCTGCGGGGCGGGAGCAGTTCTTC.

This clonotype was found many times. The chain has TRBV6-5 and TRBJ2-3; 11 bases fit TRBD2. The junction had 4 bases not matched to a gene; V was cut back by 0 bases and J by 8 bases. Germline lookup yields CDR1 MNHEY and CDR2 SVGAGI. This CDR3 region has 15 residues. CDR3 in DNA: TGTGCCAGCAGTTACTCCAGTGGACTAGCGGGTACGCAGTATTTT. Translating gives CASSYSSGLAGTQYF.

The chain joins TRBV11-2 to TRBJ2-7; a weak D match, TRBD1 (5 bases). V lost 1 base and J lost 2, with 12 bases in between. The V gene's germline CDR1 is SGHAT and CDR2 FQNNGV. CDR3 size: 15 residues. DNA for the CDR3: TGTGCCAGCAGCTTAGTAGTGGACAAGACCTACGAGCAGTACTTC. This encodes CASSLVVDKTYEQYF. Based on the CDR3 plus reference TRBV11-2 and TRBJ2-7, the full variable domain is EAGVAQSPRYKIIEKRQSVAFWCNPISGHATLYWYQQILGQGPKLLIQFQNNGVVDDSQLPKDRFSAERLKGVDSTLKIQPAKLEDSAVYLCASSLVVDKTYEQYFGPGTRLTVT.

This clonotype was counted at least ten times. V gene TRBV6-5 combines with J gene TRBJ2-7, with D tentatively TRBD1 (6 bases). The CDR3 is 12 amino acids. The germline V gene has CDR1 MNHEY and CDR2 SVGAGI. The V gene lost 10 bases and the J gene lost 6 bases, with 16 bases spanning the gap. In DNA form, the CDR3 reads TGTGCCACCGCTTTTGGGGGCGGCGAGCAGTACTTC. Amino acid sequence: CATAFGGGEQYF.

The gene calls are TRBV20-1 and TRBJ2-5; 12 bases are a match to TRBD1. V gave up 6 bases and J gave up 2 bases; unmatched junction bases: 7. This CDR3 region has 15 residues. Germline CDR1 is DFQATT and CDR2 is SNEGSKA (reference sequence). In nucleotides, the CDR3 is TGCAGTGCAACCGGGACAGGGGGCTTGCAAGAGACCCAGTACTTC. Its translation is CSATGTGGLQETQYF.

Here the CDR3 DNA reads TGTGCCAGCAGCCCCCATCCCGTCTACAATGAGCAGTTCTTC. Encoded protein: CASSPHPVYNEQFF. V gene TRBV7-2 combines with J gene TRBJ2-1; D not certain. This CDR3 has 14 amino acids. Germline CDR1 is SGHTA and CDR2 is FQGNSA. The V gene lost 5 bases and the J gene lost 3 bases, with 11 bases spanning the gap. The full variable domain, in which reference TRBV7-2 and TRBJ2-1 provide the parts outside the CDR3, is GAGVSQSPSNKVTEKGKDVELRCDPISGHTALYWYRQSLGQGLEFLIYFQGNSAPDKSGLPSDRFSAERTGGSVSTLTIQRTQQEDSAVYLCASSPHPVYNEQFFGPGTRLTVL.